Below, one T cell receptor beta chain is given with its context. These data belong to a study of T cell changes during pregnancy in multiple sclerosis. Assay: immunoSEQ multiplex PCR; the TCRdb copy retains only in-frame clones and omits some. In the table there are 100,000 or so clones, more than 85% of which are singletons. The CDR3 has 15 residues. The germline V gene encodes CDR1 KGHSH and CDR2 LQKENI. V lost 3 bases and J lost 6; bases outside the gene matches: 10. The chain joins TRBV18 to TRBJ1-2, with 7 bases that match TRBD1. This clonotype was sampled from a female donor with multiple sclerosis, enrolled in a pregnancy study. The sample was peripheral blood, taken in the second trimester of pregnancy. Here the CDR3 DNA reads TGTGCCAGCTCACCGACGAACAGGGGAAGAGATGGCTACACCTTC. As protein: CASSPTNRGRDGYTF.